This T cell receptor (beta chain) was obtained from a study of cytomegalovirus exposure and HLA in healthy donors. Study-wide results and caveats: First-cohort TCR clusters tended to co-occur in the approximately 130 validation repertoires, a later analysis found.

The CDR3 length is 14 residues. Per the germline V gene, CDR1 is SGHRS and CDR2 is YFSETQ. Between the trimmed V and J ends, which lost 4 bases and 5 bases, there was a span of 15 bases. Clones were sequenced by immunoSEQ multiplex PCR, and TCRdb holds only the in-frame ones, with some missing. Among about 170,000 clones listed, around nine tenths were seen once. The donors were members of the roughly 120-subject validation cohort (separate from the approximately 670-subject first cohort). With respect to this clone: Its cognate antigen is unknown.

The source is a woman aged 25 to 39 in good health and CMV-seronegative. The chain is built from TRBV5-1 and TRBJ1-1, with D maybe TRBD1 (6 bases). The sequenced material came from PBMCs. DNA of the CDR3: TGCGCCAGCAGCAACGGGACAACGGGGACTGAAGCTTTCTTT. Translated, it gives CASSNGTTGTEAFF.